Following are 28 T cell receptor beta chains from one sample sequenced in a study of blood T cell repertoires in COVID-19. The assay was immunoSEQ multiplex PCR, and TCRdb's table has in-frame clones only and misses some. The table records 470,000 or so clones, 70% to 90% of them present only once. What was sequenced was PBMCs or T cells enriched from blood (not recorded which). The receptors derive from a woman aged 18-30 years with acute COVID-19.

V usage is TRBV4-2 and J usage is TRBJ2-7; D not certain. This CDR3 has 13 residues. V was pared by 5 bases and J by 5 bases, with 13 bases between. Germline V gene lookup returns CDR1 LGHNA and CDR2 YNFKEQ. The CDR3 sequence is CASSYAGTNEQYF. The CDR3 region has the DNA TGTGCCAGCAGCTACGCCGGTACCAACGAGCAGTACTTC.

The rearrangement links TRBV5-1 to TRBJ1-1; 8 positions match TRBD1. Germline lookup yields CDR1 SGHRS and CDR2 YFSETQ. The ends lost 2 bases at V and 5 bases at J; junction bases unmatched: 5. This CDR3 has 14 amino acids. CDR3: CASSFSDRVTEAFF. CDR3 nucleotide sequence: TGCGCCAGCAGCTTTTCGGACAGGGTAACTGAAGCTTTCTTT.

V gene TRBV2 combines with J gene TRBJ1-5; TRBD1 aligns across 7 bases. The J segment lost 3 bases and the V segment lost 5 bases, leaving 19 bases of the junction unmatched. There are 19 residues in the CDR3. From germline, CDR1 is SNHLY and CDR2 FYNNEI. The CDR3 coding sequence is TGTGCCAGCAGTCCAACAGGGGATTCAGGGGGTTTTTACAATCAGCCCCAGCATTTT. This gives the protein CASSPTGDSGGFYNQPQHF.

CDR3 amino acids: CASSDRGIGELFF. The CDR3 DNA follows: TGTGCCAGCAGTGATCGGGGGATCGGGGAGCTGTTTTTT. The chain combines TRBV2 with TRBJ2-2; D may be TRBD2 (6 bases). Trimming took off 3 bases at V and 7 bases at J, with 9 bases between the two ends. This CDR3 contains 13 residues. Germline CDR1 reads SNHLY; CDR2 reads FYNNEI.

This clone appeared once. This chain uses TRBV5-5 with TRBJ1-4, with a weak D call TRBD1 (6 bases). V gave up 0 bases and J gave up 5 bases, with 8 bases separating them. The length of the CDR3 is 14 residues. CDR1 SGHKS and CDR2 YYEKEE come from the germline V gene (reference sequence). CDR3 coding DNA: TGTGCCAGCAGCTTGGAGGGGGTCAATGAAAAACTGTTTTTT. Its protein product is CASSLEGVNEKLFF. The full variable domain, rest sourced from reference TRBV5-5 and TRBJ1-4, is DAGVTQSPTHLIKTRGQQVTLRCSPISGHKSVSWYQQVLGQGPQFIFQYYEKEERGRGNFPDRFSARQFPNYSSELNVNALLLGDSALYLCASSLEGVNEKLFFGSGTQLSVL.

The chain links TRBV19 to TRBJ2-3, with 10 bases aligning to TRBD1. The CDR3 contains 16 residues. Germline CDR1 reads LNHDA; CDR2 reads SQIVND (reference sequence). V lost 4 bases and J lost 4; bases outside the gene matches: 8. CDR3 loop: CASSTRDRGRADTQYF. CDR3 bases: TGTGCCAGTAGTACCCGCGACAGGGGGCGGGCAGATACGCAGTATTTT.

This chain links TRBV19 with TRBJ1-5; 8 bases map to TRBD1. The CDR3 length is 14 residues. Trimming removed 3 bases from V and 5 bases from J; junction bases left unmatched: 3. Germline CDR1 LNHDA, CDR2 SQIVND (reference sequence). In DNA form, the CDR3 reads TGTGCCAGTAGTATTCCAGGGGGCTATCAGCCCCAGCATTTT. Its protein product is CASSIPGGYQPQHF. The complete variable domain, with remaining parts taken from reference TRBV19 and TRBJ1-5, reads DGGITQSPKYLFRKEGQNVTLSCEQNLNHDAMYWYRQDPGQGLRLIYYSQIVNDFQKGDIAEGYSVSREKKESFPLTVTSAQKNPTAFYLCASSIPGGYQPQHFGDGTRLSIL.

The table lists this clone with a few counts. The chain joins TRBV30 to TRBJ1-1, with 7 bases lining up with TRBD1. The V segment lost 7 bases and the J segment 6 bases; nucleotides outside the gene matches: 11. Germline V gene lookup returns CDR1 GTSNPN and CDR2 SVGIG (reference sequence). There are 13 residues in the CDR3. The CDR3 sequence: CASQTGLGAEAFF. In DNA form, the CDR3 reads TGTGCCTCGCAGACAGGGCTGGGCGCTGAAGCTTTCTTT. Based on the CDR3 plus reference TRBV30 and TRBJ1-1, the full variable domain is SQTIHQWPATLVQPVGSPLSLECTVEGTSNPNLYWYRQAAGRGLQLLFYSVGIGQISSEVPQNLSASRPQDRQFILSSKKLLLSDSGFYLCASQTGLGAEAFFGQGTRLTVV.

The chain uses TRBV29-1 and TRBJ2-4; the D gene is possibly TRBD1 (6 bases). Germline V gives CDR1 SQVTM, CDR2 ANQGSEA. The V gene lost 7 bases and the J gene lost 4 bases, with 11 bases spanning the gap. This CDR3 is built from 12 residues. The CDR3 loop reads CSAWTEKNIQYF. The CDR3 region has the DNA TGCAGCGCCTGGACAGAGAAAAACATTCAGTACTTC.

This clone was seen only a few times. The chain is built from TRBV5-1 and TRBJ1-2; TRBD1 agrees at 7 bases. This CDR3 contains 13 residues. Looked up from germline, CDR1 is SGHRS and CDR2 is YFSETQ. The J segment lost 8 bases and the V segment lost 4 bases, leaving 8 bases of the junction unmatched. CDR3 DNA sequence: TGCGCCAGCAGCACAGCCGGGACAGTCGGCTACACCTTC. Translated: CASSTAGTVGYTF.

The chain has TRBV7-9 and TRBJ1-4, with D hard to call. Germline values: CDR1 SEHNR, CDR2 FQNEAQ (reference sequence). The ends were cut back, 5 bases at V and 7 bases at J, with 11 bases in the middle. The CDR3 has 13 residues. The CDR3 DNA reads TGTGCCAGCAGCGTTAGCAGTGGTGAAAAACTGTTTTTT. This codes for CASSVSSGEKLFF.

CDR3 region: CASSQDLGPYEQYF. For the CDR3, the DNA is TGTGCCAGCAGCCAAGATCTGGGCCCCTACGAGCAGTACTTC. This chain connects TRBV14 to TRBJ2-7, with D unresolved. The germline V gene encodes CDR1 SGHDN and CDR2 FVKESK. V lost 0 bases and J lost 2, with 8 bases in between. This CDR3 has 14 residues.

V gene TRBV10-3 combines with J gene TRBJ2-3; 7 bases align to TRBD2. The CDR3 consists of 14 residues. CDR1 and CDR2 from the germline V gene are ENHRY and SYGVKD. V was pared by 8 bases and J by 0 bases, with 5 bases of the junction left unmatched. CDR3 sequence reads: CAISRGGSTDTQYF. DNA for the CDR3: TGTGCCATCTCGAGGGGAGGGAGCACAGATACGCAGTATTTT.

This clone was counted a few times. The genes are TRBV28 and TRBJ1-2; D unclear. The CDR3 runs 12 residues. Trimming removed 6 bases at V and 4 bases at J, with 9 bases between. Germline lookup yields CDR1 MDHEN and CDR2 SYDVKM. CDR3 DNA sequence: TGTGCCAGCAGGGCAGATACCTATGGCTACACCTTC. The encoded protein is CASRADTYGYTF.

The rearrangement joins TRBV11-2 to TRBJ2-7, with D uncertain. The CDR3 length is 12 residues. V lost 6 bases and J 3 bases, leaving 9 bases between the germline ends. Looked up from germline, CDR1 is SGHAT and CDR2 is FQNNGV. In DNA form, the CDR3 reads TGTGCCAGCAGTCCCCCAGACTACGAGCAGTACTTC. This sequence encodes CASSPPDYEQYF.

The rearrangement links TRBV19 to TRBJ2-7; 7 bases agree with TRBD2. Trimming cost V 4 bases and J 0 bases; bases outside gene matches: 9. Germline V CDR1 and CDR2: LNHDA, SQIVND (reference sequence). This CDR3 region has 16 residues. The chain's CDR3 is CASSSVTGGGSYEQYF. The CDR3 DNA follows: TGTGCCAGTAGTAGTGTTACGGGAGGTGGCTCCTACGAGCAGTACTTC.

The chain joins TRBV6-5 to TRBJ2-7; the D gene is possibly TRBD1 (5 bases). CDR1 and CDR2 (germline): MNHEY, SVGAGI. CDR3 length: 13 residues. V gave up 3 bases and J gave up 7 bases, with 13 bases separating them. CDR3 nucleotides: TGTGCCAGCAGTTATGAGACAGCGCGGGAGCAGTACTTC. Its translation is CASSYETAREQYF.

This clone turned up a few times. V usage is TRBV12-2 and J usage is TRBJ2-1; TRBD1 is the table's D call and was not checked against the DNA. TRBV12-2 is a documented pseudogene. This CDR3 is built from 16 residues. CDR3 amino acids: CASRLAQPGNQAEQFF. The DNA of the CDR3 is TGTGCAAGTCGCTTAGCGCAACCAGGGAATCAAGCTGAGCAGTTCTTC.

The V and J genes are TRBV2 and TRBJ2-2; D gene unclear. CDR1 is SNHLY and CDR2 is FYNNEI in the germline V gene. CDR3 length equals 13 residues. V was clipped by 6 bases and J by 4 bases, with 9 bases between them. For the CDR3, the DNA is TGTGCCAGCAGGCAGTTTACCACCGGGGAGCTGTTTTTT. Translation gives CASRQFTTGELFF.

J is TRBJ1-4 and V is TRBV19, with 8 bases that match TRBD1. V was pared by 5 bases and J by 7 bases, with 9 bases of the junction left unmatched. This CDR3 is built from 15 residues. Germline loops: CDR1 LNHDA, CDR2 SQIVND (reference sequence). Here the CDR3 reads CASSPRDRLSEKLFF. DNA of the CDR3: TGTGCCAGTAGTCCCCGGGACAGGTTAAGTGAAAAACTGTTTTTT.

This clone turned up a few times. V is TRBV4-1 and J is TRBJ2-7, with D perhaps TRBD1 (5 bases). The germline gives CDR1 MGHRA, CDR2 YSYEKL. V was pared by 0 bases and J by 5 bases, with 14 bases between. The CDR3 is 15 residues long. The chain's CDR3 is CASSQDQGDLDEQYF. For the CDR3, the DNA is TGCGCCAGCAGCCAAGATCAAGGGGATCTCGACGAGCAGTACTTC.

This sequence joins TRBV10-1 and TRBJ2-1; D not resolved. There are 12 residues in the CDR3. Germline loops: CDR1 WNHNN, CDR2 SYGVQD (reference sequence). The ends were cut back, 3 bases at V and 6 bases at J, with 6 bases in the middle. CDR3 sequence reads: CASSDRSNEQFF. As DNA, the CDR3 is TGCGCCAGCAGTGATCGTTCCAATGAGCAGTTCTTC.

The V call is TRBV2, the J call TRBJ1-5; D is possibly TRBD1 (5 bases). The CDR3 runs 14 residues. V gave up 4 bases and J gave up 6 bases, with 13 bases separating them. Germline V CDR1 and CDR2: SNHLY, FYNNEI. The CDR3, as DNA: TGTGCCAGCAGTGGTGAAGGGAGGGGTCAGCCCCAGCATTTT. Its translation is CASSGEGRGQPQHF.

The chain recombines TRBV19 with TRBJ1-5; D not certain. CDR3 length: 15 residues. Trimming removed 1 base from V and 2 bases from J, with 9 bases in between. Germline values: CDR1 LNHDA, CDR2 SQIVND (reference sequence). As DNA, the CDR3 is TGTGCCAGTAGTATAGGAGACACCCGCAATCAGCCCCAGCATTTT. Amino acids: CASSIGDTRNQPQHF. Drawing the rest from reference TRBV19 and TRBJ1-5, the complete variable domain is DGGITQSPKYLFRKEGQNVTLSCEQNLNHDAMYWYRQDPGQGLRLIYYSQIVNDFQKGDIAEGYSVSREKKESFPLTVTSAQKNPTAFYLCASSIGDTRNQPQHFGDGTRLSIL.

This chain joins TRBV13 and TRBJ2-3, with TRBD1 matching over 12 bases. The CDR3 spans 17 residues. Per the germline V gene, CDR1 is PRHDT and CDR2 is FYEKMQ (reference sequence). V was pared by 6 bases and J by 4 bases, with 11 bases of the junction left unmatched. The CDR3 bases are TGTGCCAGCAGACACACCGGGACAGGGGGCTCCTCAGATACGCAGTATTTT. Amino acid sequence: CASRHTGTGGSSDTQYF.

The J gene is TRBJ2-3, the V gene TRBV9; no reliable D call. V gave up 0 bases and J gave up 2 bases, with 4 bases separating them. CDR1 SGDLS and CDR2 YYNGEE come from the germline V gene. CDR3 size: 13 residues. CDR3 sequence (DNA): TGTGCCAGCAGCGTAGGTAACACAGATACGCAGTATTTT. As protein: CASSVGNTDTQYF.

V usage is TRBV15 and J usage is TRBJ2-5; the match to TRBD2 covers 8 bases. J lost 4 bases, V lost 5 bases, and 6 bases had no gene match. CDR1 and CDR2 (germline): LNHNV, YYDKDF (reference sequence). The CDR3 has 14 residues. The CDR3: CATSPSAGGETQYF. DNA of the CDR3: TGTGCCACCAGCCCCTCGGCGGGAGGAGAGACCCAGTACTTC.

This chain uses TRBV7-2 with TRBJ2-1; the D is unclear. The germline V gene encodes CDR1 SGHTA and CDR2 FQGNSA. V lost 7 bases and J lost 3, with 13 bases in between. The CDR3 has 14 residues. The DNA of the CDR3 is TGTGCCAGCACCCCCCCCCAGATCTACAATGAGCAGTTCTTC. Its translation is CASTPPQIYNEQFF. Full variable domain (outside the CDR3, taken from reference TRBV7-2 and TRBJ2-1): GAGVSQSPSNKVTEKGKDVELRCDPISGHTALYWYRQSLGQGLEFLIYFQGNSAPDKSGLPSDRFSAERTGGSVSTLTIQRTQQEDSAVYLCASTPPQIYNEQFFGPGTRLTVL.